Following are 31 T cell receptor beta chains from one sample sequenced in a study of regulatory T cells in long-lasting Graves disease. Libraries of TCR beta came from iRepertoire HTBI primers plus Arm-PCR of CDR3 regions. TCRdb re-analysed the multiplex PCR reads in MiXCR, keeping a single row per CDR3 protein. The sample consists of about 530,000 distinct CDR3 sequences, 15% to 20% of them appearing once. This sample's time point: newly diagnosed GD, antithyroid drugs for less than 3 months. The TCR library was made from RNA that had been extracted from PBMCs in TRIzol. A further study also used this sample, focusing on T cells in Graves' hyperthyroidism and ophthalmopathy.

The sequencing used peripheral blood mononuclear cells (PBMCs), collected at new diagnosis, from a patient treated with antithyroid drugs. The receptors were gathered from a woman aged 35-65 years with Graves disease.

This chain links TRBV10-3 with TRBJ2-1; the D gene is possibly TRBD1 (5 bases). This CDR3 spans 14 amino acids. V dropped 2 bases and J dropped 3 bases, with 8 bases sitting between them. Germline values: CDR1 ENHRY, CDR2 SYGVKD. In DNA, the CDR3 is TGTGCCATCAGTGAGGGACAAAACTACAATGAGCAGTTCTTC. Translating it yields CAISEGQNYNEQFF.

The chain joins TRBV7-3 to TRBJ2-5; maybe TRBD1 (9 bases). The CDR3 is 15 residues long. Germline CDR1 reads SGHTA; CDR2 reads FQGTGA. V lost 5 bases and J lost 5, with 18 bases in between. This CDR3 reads CASSPGGDRAETQYF. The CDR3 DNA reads TGTGCCAGCAGCCCCGGGGGGGACAGGGCGGAGACCCAGTACTTC. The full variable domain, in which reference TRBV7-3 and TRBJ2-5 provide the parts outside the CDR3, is GAGVSQTPSNKVTEKGKYVELRCDPISGHTALYWYRQSLGQGPEFLIYFQGTGAADDSGLPNDRFFAVRPEGSVSTLKIQRTERGDSAVYLCASSPGGDRAETQYFGPGTRLLVL.

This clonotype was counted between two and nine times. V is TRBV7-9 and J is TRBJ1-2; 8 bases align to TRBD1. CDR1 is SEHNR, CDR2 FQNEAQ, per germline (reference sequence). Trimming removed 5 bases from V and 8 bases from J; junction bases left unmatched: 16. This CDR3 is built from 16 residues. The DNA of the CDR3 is TGTGCCAGCAGCCGAACTACAGGGGGTACTCTGTCGGGCTACACCTTC. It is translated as CASSRTTGGTLSGYTF.

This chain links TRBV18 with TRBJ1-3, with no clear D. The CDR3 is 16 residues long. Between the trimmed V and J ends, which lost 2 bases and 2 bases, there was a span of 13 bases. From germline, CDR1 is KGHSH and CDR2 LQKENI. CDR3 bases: TGTGCCAGCTCACCAAGGAGCGGAGGGACTGGAAACACCATATATTTT. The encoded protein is CASSPRSGGTGNTIYF. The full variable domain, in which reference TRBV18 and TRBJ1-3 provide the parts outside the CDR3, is NAGVMQNPRHLVRRRGQEARLRCSPMKGHSHVYWYRQLPEEGLKFMVYLQKENIIDESGMPKERFSAEFPKEGPSILRIQQVVRGDSAAYFCASSPRSGGTGNTIYFGEGSWLTVV.

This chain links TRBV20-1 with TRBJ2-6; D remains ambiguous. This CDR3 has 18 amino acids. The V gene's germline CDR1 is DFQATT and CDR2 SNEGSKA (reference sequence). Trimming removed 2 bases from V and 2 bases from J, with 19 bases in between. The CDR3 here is CSARSQTRAVAGANVLTF. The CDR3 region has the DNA TGCAGTGCTAGATCTCAAACCCGGGCCGTGGCTGGGGCCAACGTCCTGACTTTC.

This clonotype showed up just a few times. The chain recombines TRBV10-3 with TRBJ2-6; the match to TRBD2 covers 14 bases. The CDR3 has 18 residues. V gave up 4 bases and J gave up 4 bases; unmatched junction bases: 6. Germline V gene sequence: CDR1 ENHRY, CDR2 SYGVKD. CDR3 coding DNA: TGTGCCATCAGTGCGGGACTAGCGGGGGAGGGGGGGGCCAACGTCCTGACTTTC. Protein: CAISAGLAGEGGANVLTF.

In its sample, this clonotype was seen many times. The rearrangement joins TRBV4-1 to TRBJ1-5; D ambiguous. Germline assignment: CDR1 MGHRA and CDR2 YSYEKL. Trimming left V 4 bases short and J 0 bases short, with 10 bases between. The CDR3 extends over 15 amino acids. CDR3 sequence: CASSPKRHSNQPQHF. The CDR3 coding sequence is TGCGCCAGCAGCCCTAAACGTCATAGCAATCAGCCCCAGCATTTT.

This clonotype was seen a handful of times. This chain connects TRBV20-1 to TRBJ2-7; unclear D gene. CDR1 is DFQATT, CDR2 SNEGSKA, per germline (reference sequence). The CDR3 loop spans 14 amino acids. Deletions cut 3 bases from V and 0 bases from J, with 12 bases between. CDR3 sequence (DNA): TGCAGTGCTAGGGGCAGTCGAAGCTCCTACGAGCAGTACTTC. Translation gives CSARGSRSSYEQYF.

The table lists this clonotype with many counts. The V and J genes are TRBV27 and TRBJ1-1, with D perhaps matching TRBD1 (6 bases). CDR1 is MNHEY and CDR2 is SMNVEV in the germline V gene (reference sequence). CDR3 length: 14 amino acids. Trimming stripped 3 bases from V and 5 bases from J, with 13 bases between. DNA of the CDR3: TGTGCCAGCAGTTTCACAGGGATTGTTACTGAAGCTTTCTTT. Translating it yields CASSFTGIVTEAFF.

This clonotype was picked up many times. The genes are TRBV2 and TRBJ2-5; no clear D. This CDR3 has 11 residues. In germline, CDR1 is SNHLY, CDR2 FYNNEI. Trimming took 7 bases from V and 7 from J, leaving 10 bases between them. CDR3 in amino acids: CASILDGTQYF. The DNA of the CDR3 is TGTGCCAGCATCCTGGACGGGACCCAGTACTTC.

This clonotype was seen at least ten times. The CDR3 nucleotides are TGTGCCAGCAGCTCCGATATGGGGGCAACAGATACGCAGTATTTT. As protein: CASSSDMGATDTQYF. V gene TRBV13 combines with J gene TRBJ2-3; tentatively, D is TRBD1 (6 bases). CDR1 and CDR2 from the germline V gene are PRHDT and FYEKMQ (reference sequence). This CDR3 contains 15 residues. V was shortened by 4 bases and J by 3 bases, with 14 bases between the two germline ends.

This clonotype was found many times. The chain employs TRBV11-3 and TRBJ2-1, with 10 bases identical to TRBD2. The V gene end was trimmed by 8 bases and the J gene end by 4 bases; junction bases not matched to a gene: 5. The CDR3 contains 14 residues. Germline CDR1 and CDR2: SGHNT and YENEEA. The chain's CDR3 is CASLERGGYNEQFF. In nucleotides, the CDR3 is TGTGCCAGCCTTGAGCGGGGGGGATACAATGAGCAGTTCTTC.

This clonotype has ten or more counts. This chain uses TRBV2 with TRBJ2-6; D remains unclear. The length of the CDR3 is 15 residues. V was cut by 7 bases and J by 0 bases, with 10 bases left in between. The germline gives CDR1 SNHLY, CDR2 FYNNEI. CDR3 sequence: CASTSRSSGANVLTF. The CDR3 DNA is TGTGCCAGCACAAGCAGAAGCTCTGGGGCCAACGTCCTGACTTTC.

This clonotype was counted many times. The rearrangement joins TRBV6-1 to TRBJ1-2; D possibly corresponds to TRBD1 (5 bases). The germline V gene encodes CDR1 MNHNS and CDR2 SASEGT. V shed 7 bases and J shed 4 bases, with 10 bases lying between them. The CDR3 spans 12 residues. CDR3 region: CASTSGPYGYTF. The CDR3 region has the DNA TGTGCCAGCACCTCGGGGCCCTATGGCTACACCTTC.

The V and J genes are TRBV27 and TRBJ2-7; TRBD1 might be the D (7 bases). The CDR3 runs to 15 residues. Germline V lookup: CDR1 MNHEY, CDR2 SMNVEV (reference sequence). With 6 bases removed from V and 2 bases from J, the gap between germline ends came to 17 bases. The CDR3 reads CASSRERGGTYEQYF. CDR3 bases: TGTGCCAGCAGCCGGGAGAGAGGGGGCACCTACGAGCAGTACTTC.

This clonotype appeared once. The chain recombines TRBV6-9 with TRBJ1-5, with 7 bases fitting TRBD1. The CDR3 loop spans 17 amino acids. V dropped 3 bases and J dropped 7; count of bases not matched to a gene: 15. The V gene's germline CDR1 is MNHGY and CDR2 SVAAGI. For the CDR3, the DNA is TGTGCCAGCAGTTACCCCGACAGGGATGGGGGGCGCCAGCCCCAGCATTTT. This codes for CASSYPDRDGGRQPQHF.

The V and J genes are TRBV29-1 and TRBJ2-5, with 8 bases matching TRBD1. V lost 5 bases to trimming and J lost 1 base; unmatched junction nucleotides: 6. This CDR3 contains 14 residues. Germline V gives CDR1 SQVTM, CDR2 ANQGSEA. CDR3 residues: CSVPGQGIQETQYF. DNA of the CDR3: TGCAGCGTTCCCGGACAGGGCATCCAAGAGACCCAGTACTTC.

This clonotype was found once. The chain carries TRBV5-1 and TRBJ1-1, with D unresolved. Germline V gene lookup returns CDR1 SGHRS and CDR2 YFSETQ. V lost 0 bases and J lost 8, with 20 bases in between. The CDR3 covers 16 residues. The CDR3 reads CASSLASFGSKREAFF. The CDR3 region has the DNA TGCGCCAGCAGCTTGGCCAGTTTCGGTTCCAAACGGGAAGCTTTCTTT.

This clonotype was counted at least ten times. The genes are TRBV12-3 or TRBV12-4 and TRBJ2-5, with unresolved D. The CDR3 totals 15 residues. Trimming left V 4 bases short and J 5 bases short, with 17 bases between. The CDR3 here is CASSSQAAWGETQYF. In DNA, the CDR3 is TGTGCCAGCAGTTCCCAGGCAGCGTGGGGTGAGACCCAGTACTTC.

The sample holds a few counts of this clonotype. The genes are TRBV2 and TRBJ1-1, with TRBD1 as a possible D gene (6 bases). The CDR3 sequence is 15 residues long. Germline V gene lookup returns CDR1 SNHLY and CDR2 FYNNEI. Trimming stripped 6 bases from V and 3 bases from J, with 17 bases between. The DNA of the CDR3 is TGTGCCAGCAGGGCGGCCCGGACAGACCACACTGAAGCTTTCTTT. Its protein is CASRAARTDHTEAFF.

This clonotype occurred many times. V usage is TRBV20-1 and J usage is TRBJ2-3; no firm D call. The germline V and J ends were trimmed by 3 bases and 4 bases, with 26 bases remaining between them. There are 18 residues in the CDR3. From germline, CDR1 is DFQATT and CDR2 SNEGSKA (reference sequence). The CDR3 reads CSASPRHLRNRIPDTQYF. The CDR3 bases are TGCAGTGCTAGTCCTAGGCACTTGAGGAATCGTATTCCAGATACGCAGTATTTT.

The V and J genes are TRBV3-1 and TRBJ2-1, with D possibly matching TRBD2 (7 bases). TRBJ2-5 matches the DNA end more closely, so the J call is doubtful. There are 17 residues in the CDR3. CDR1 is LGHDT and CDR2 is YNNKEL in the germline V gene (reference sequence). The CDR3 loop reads CASSPDWGGAKIETQYF. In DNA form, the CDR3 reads TGTGCCAGCAGCCCGGACTGGGGGGGGGCCAAGATCGAGACCCAGTACTTC.

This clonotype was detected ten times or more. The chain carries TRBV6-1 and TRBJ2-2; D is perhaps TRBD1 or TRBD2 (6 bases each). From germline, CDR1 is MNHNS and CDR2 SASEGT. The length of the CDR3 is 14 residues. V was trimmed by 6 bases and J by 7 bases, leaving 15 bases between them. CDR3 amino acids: CASSTRKGGGELFF. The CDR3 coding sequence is TGTGCCAGCAGCACTCGGAAGGGGGGCGGGGAGCTGTTTTTT.

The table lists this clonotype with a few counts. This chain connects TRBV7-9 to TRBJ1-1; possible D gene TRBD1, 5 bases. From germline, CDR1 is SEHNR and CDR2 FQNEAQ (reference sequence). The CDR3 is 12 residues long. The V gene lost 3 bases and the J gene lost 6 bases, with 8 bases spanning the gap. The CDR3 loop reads CASSFRGAEAFF. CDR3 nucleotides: TGTGCCAGCAGCTTTCGGGGGGCTGAAGCTTTCTTT.

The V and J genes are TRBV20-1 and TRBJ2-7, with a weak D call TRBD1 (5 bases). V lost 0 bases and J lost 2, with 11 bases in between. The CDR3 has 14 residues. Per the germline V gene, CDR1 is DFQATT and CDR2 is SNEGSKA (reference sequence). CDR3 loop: CSARDETVPYEQYF. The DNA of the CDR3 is TGCAGTGCTAGAGATGAGACAGTCCCCTACGAGCAGTACTTC.

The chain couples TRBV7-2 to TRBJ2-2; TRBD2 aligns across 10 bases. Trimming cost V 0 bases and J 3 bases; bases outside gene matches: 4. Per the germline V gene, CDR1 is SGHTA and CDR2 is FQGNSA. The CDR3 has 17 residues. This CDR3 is CASSLALLAGYTGELFF. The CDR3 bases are TGTGCCAGCAGCTTAGCTCTACTAGCGGGGTACACCGGGGAGCTGTTTTTT.

CDR3: CASSQNGIAGSKNIQYF. As DNA, the CDR3 is TGCGCCAGCAGCCAAAATGGGATAGCGGGGTCCAAAAACATTCAGTACTTC. V is TRBV4-1 and J is TRBJ2-4, with 8 nucleotides matching TRBD2. The CDR3 is 17 amino acids. V was pared by 2 bases and J by 2 bases, with 8 bases of the junction left unmatched. CDR1 MGHRA and CDR2 YSYEKL come from the germline V gene.

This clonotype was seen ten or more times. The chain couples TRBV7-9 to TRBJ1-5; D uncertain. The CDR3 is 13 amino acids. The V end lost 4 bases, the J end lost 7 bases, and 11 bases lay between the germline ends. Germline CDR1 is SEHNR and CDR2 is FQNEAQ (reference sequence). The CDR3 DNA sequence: TGTGCCAGCAGCTCGGAGAAGGGCCAGCCCCAGCATTTT. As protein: CASSSEKGQPQHF.

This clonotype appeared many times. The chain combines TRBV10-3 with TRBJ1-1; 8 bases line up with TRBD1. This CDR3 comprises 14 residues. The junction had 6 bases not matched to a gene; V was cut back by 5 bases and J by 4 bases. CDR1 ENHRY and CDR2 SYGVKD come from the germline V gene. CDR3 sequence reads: CAISQRTGGTEAFF. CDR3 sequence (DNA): TGTGCCATCAGTCAAAGAACAGGGGGCACTGAAGCTTTCTTT.

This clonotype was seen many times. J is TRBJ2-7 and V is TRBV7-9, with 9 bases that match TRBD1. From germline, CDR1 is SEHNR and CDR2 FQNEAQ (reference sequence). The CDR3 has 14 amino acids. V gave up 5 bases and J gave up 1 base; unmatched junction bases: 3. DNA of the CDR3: TGTGCCAGCAGCCGACAGGGGGGTTCCTACGAGCAGTACTTC. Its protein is CASSRQGGSYEQYF.

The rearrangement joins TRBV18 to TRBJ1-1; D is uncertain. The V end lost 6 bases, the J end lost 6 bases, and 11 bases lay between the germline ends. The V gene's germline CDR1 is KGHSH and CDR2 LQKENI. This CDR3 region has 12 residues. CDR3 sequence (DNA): TGTGCCAGCTCCTTCTTAGAGGCTGAAGCTTTCTTT. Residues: CASSFLEAEAFF.